The TCR beta chain under discussion was sequenced for a study of blood T cell repertoires in COVID-19. Study-level information: The United States, Italy and Spain were the sources of the acute and convalescent COVID-19 samples. PBMCs, B-cell-depleted T cells, or T cells provided the cDNA or gDNA that made up the material.

V was cut by 5 bases and J by 3 bases, with 15 bases left in between. CDR1 KGHDR and CDR2 SFDVKD come from the germline V gene. The CDR3 runs to 15 residues. Seattle patients were enrolled while actively infected and followed longitudinally. In the authors' workflow: Estimation of nucleated cell counts relied on the amplification of reference gene primers. The data were produced by immunoSEQ multiplex PCR, yet TCRdb's version contains in-frame clones alone and is incomplete. The DNA gave D and trimming, while V, J and clone size come from that table. This table has approximately 300,000 clones, about 93% appearing once.

The sequenced sample consisted of peripheral blood. This sequence originates from a woman between 25 and 40 years old with COVID-19, enrolled during active disease. The chain links TRBV24-1 to TRBJ1-1; tentative D call: TRBD1 (5 bases). This CDR3 reads CATSGRRGGDTEAFF. The CDR3 DNA sequence: TGTGCCACCAGTGGCCGGCGGGGAGGGGACACTGAAGCTTTCTTT.